What follows describes a single T cell receptor beta chain. The antigen remains undetermined. Assay: immunoSEQ multiplex PCR; the TCRdb copy retains only in-frame clones and omits some. The data contain approximately 300,000 clones, 86% of them singletons. While the first cohort had hundreds of subjects, the donors belonged to the separate validation cohort of about 120 subjects. After removal of 0 bases from V and 1 base from J, the junction contained 2 bases not matched to a gene. Germline CDR1 LGHNT, CDR2 FRNRAP. CDR3 length: 16 amino acids. The data derive from a study of cytomegalovirus exposure and HLA in healthy donors. At the level of the study: The 100 to 150 validation repertoires and the roughly 690 first-cohort repertoires shared a platform, a later analysis reported. Broader study findings: TCR beta chains numbering some 160 were designated cytomegalovirus-associated. It was reportedly the case that the classifier diagnosed cytomegalovirus status with high specificity and sensitivity.

Sequencing was done on a sample of PBMCs. The chain joins TRBV12-5 to TRBJ2-2, with 7 positions matching TRBD2. This sequence was found in a woman under 30 in good health and CMV-seronegative. The CDR3 sequence is CASGLVAGRNTGELFF. The CDR3, as DNA: TGTGCTAGTGGTTTGGTAGCGGGGAGGAACACCGGGGAGCTGTTTTTT.